This record covers a single TCR beta chain. Its antigen is as yet unknown. The record originates from a study of long-term antiretroviral therapy in people with HIV. The CDR3 covers 12 residues. The germline V and J ends were trimmed by 8 bases and 4 bases, with 12 bases remaining between them. Germline V gives CDR1 SNHLY, CDR2 FYNNEI. The assay used was immunoSEQ (version v3.0), run at survey level. This table comes from immunoSEQ multiplex PCR, and its TCRdb copy is limited to in-frame clones, with some not included. The sample lists approximately 33,000 clones, approximately 85% occurring once. Study-wide results and limits: ART adherence, viral resistance and therapy changes went undocumented. Regardless of time point, clones expanded before ART dominated the repertoire.

The rearrangement links TRBV2 to TRBJ2-7; D uncertain. This clonotype was sampled from a man in his late teens or twenties with HIV. Sequenced here: unsorted PBMCs, sampled 0.8 years before starting antiretroviral therapy. The CDR3 region is CASQDFLYEQYF. CDR3 coding DNA: TGTGCCAGCCAAGATTTCCTATACGAGCAGTACTTC.